A single sample gave rise to the 32 T cell receptor beta chains below, sequenced in a study of PD-1 blockade in classical Hodgkin lymphoma. TCRdb's copy holds only in-frame clones and misses some; the assay was immunoSEQ multiplex PCR. The data contain some 60,000 clones, approximately 90% of them singletons. Relapse was seen in all patients after autologous stem cell transplantation, and brentuximab vedotin exposure was variable. The sample consisted of peripheral blood mononuclear cells (PBMCs), taken at baseline. Receptors originate from a human donor with classical Hodgkin lymphoma.

The V call is TRBV19, the J call TRBJ2-7; D gene uncertain. V was trimmed by 6 bases and J by 1 base, leaving 16 bases between them. This CDR3 is built from 15 residues. CDR1 is LNHDA, CDR2 SQIVND, per germline (reference sequence). The CDR3 protein is CASSPLVGQSYEQYF. The CDR3 bases are TGTGCCAGTAGCCCTCTAGTAGGGCAATCCTACGAGCAGTACTTC.

The chain is built from TRBV2 and TRBJ1-1; 10 nucleotides align to TRBD1. The CDR3 covers 16 residues. Germline V lookup: CDR1 SNHLY, CDR2 FYNNEI. J gave up 3 bases and V 2 bases, and 6 bases lay outside the gene matches. The CDR3, as DNA: TGTGCCAGCAGTGAATGGGGACAGGGGTACGACACTGAAGCTTTCTTT. Encoded protein: CASSEWGQGYDTEAFF.

V usage is TRBV4-1 and J usage is TRBJ1-4; tentative D call: TRBD1 (5 bases). The CDR3 totals 14 residues. Per the germline V gene, CDR1 is MGHRA and CDR2 is YSYEKL. V lost 3 bases, J lost 12 bases, and 17 bases lay in between. This CDR3 reads CASSQEILSRELFF. As DNA, the CDR3 is TGCGCCAGCAGCCAGGAGATTTTGAGCAGGGAACTGTTTTTT.

The V gene is TRBV11-2, the J gene TRBJ2-7; D gene uncertain. The germline V gene encodes CDR1 SGHAT and CDR2 FQNNGV. V was cut by 4 bases and J by 1 base, with 14 bases left in between. The CDR3 is 15 amino acids. CDR3 region: CASSSQFGRSYEQYF. The CDR3 DNA is TGTGCCAGCAGCTCTCAGTTCGGGCGTTCCTACGAGCAGTACTTC.

CDR3 sequence reads: CASSQFEEAFF. CDR3 bases: TGCGCCAGCAGCCAATTCGAGGAAGCTTTCTTT. The chain carries TRBV4-3 and TRBJ1-1; D uncertain. CDR1 and CDR2 (germline): LGHNA, YSLEER. The CDR3 is 11 amino acids. V dropped 2 bases and J dropped 8 bases, with 6 bases sitting between them.

The gene calls are TRBV28 and TRBJ2-7, with 8 bases identical to TRBD1. CDR1 is MDHEN and CDR2 is SYDVKM in the germline V gene. This CDR3 spans 14 amino acids. The trim removed 5 bases at V and 5 bases at J, leaving 8 bases unmatched. CDR3 DNA: TGTGCCAGCAGTCTCGACAGGGGTTTTAACGAGCAGTACTTC. Protein: CASSLDRGFNEQYF.

The chain employs TRBV6-1 and TRBJ2-2; no definite D call. V was trimmed by 0 bases and J by 6 bases, leaving 11 bases between them. Germline V gene data show CDR1 as MNHNS and CDR2 as SASEGT. This CDR3 spans 15 amino acids. CDR3 amino acids: CASSEAMWIPGELFF. CDR3 coding DNA: TGTGCCAGCAGTGAAGCGATGTGGATACCCGGGGAGCTGTTTTTT.

This clone was recorded once. CDR3 DNA: TGTGCCAGCAGCTTAGACCGGGACTCGGGCCACACAGATACGCAGTATTTT. Its protein is CASSLDRDSGHTDTQYF. The gene calls are TRBV11-2 and TRBJ2-3; D possibly corresponds to TRBD2 (6 bases). Germline V gene lookup returns CDR1 SGHAT and CDR2 FQNNGV. V lost 0 bases, J lost 2 bases, and 15 bases lay in between. This CDR3 is 17 amino acids long.

This clone has just one count. This rearrangement joins TRBV7-2 to TRBJ1-5, with 8 bases lining up with TRBD1. The CDR3 extends over 14 amino acids. The V gene end was trimmed by 4 bases and the J gene end by 7 bases; junction bases not matched to a gene: 6. The germline gives CDR1 SGHTA, CDR2 FQGNSA. CDR3 bases: TGTGCCAGCAGCTCCCAGGGGGCTTGGCAGCCCCAGCATTTT. This codes for CASSSQGAWQPQHF. Drawing the rest from reference TRBV7-2 and TRBJ1-5, the complete variable domain is GAGVSQSPSNKVTEKGKDVELRCDPISGHTALYWYRQSLGQGLEFLIYFQGNSAPDKSGLPSDRFSAERTGGSVSTLTIQRTQQEDSAVYLCASSSQGAWQPQHFGDGTRLSIL.

This chain connects TRBV7-6 to TRBJ2-5; D is unresolved. This CDR3 has 13 amino acids. V lost 3 bases and J 10 bases, leaving 15 bases between the germline ends. Germline lookup yields CDR1 SGHVS and CDR2 FNYEAQ. The CDR3 bases are TGTGCCAGCAGCTTCTCCCTAGTTCGGGTCCAGTACTTC. It is translated as CASSFSLVRVQYF.

The table lists this clone with a count of one. This chain connects TRBV6-5 to TRBJ2-5, with 9 bases aligning to TRBD1. The junction had 8 bases not matched to a gene; V was cut back by 5 bases and J by 7 bases. Germline loops: CDR1 MNHEY, CDR2 SVGAGI. This CDR3 has 14 residues. This CDR3 reads CASSQTGGAGTQYF. The CDR3 DNA sequence: TGTGCCAGCAGTCAAACAGGGGGCGCCGGGACCCAGTACTTC.

V gene TRBV27 combines with J gene TRBJ1-5; D perhaps matches TRBD1 (6 bases). V lost 8 bases and J 7 bases, leaving 27 bases between the germline ends. This CDR3 contains 17 residues. Germline V lookup: CDR1 MNHEY, CDR2 SMNVEV (reference sequence). The CDR3 region is CASASLGGQRTGQPQHF. CDR3 sequence (DNA): TGTGCCAGCGCATCCCTCGGGGGACAACGAACCGGACAGCCCCAGCATTTT.

The rearrangement joins TRBV18 to TRBJ2-2; D unresolved. The length of the CDR3 is 16 residues. Trimming cost V 2 bases and J 3 bases, with 13 bases left between them. Germline CDR1 and CDR2: KGHSH and LQKENI. CDR3 loop: CASSPVITADTGELFF. CDR3 sequence (DNA): TGTGCCAGCTCACCAGTCATAACAGCAGACACCGGGGAGCTGTTTTTT.

The chain is built from TRBV7-2 and TRBJ2-5; TRBD1 is a possible D gene (6 bases). Germline CDR1 is SGHTA and CDR2 is FQGNSA. This CDR3 is built from 13 residues. With 7 bases removed from V and 0 bases from J, the gap between germline ends came to 9 bases. CDR3 sequence: CASTKGDQETQYF. Here the CDR3 DNA reads TGTGCCAGCACCAAGGGGGACCAAGAGACCCAGTACTTC.

This clone was found once. V is TRBV4-2 and J is TRBJ2-5; either TRBD1 or TRBD2 may supply D (6 bases each). The V end lost 3 bases, the J end lost 5 bases, and 10 bases lay between the germline ends. The CDR3 consists of 13 residues. Germline CDR1 and CDR2: LGHNA and YNFKEQ. The CDR3 region is CASSQLGGETQYF. In DNA form, the CDR3 reads TGTGCCAGCAGCCAGTTAGGGGGGGAGACCCAGTACTTC.

The J gene is TRBJ1-2, the V gene TRBV2, with D maybe TRBD1 (5 bases). The length of the CDR3 is 15 residues. Germline-derived CDR1 and CDR2 are SNHLY and FYNNEI. The ends were cut back, 5 bases at V and 8 bases at J, with 21 bases in the middle. The CDR3 loop is CASSNNRGTAEGYTF. The CDR3 DNA reads TGTGCCAGCAGTAACAACCGCGGGACGGCCGAAGGCTACACCTTC.

The chain carries TRBV7-8 and TRBJ2-7; D remains ambiguous. V lost 1 base and J 0 bases, leaving 7 bases between the germline ends. CDR3 size: 14 residues. Germline loops: CDR1 SGHVS, CDR2 FQNEAQ. The CDR3, as DNA: TGTGCCAGCAGCTTAGACTGGAGCTCCTACGAGCAGTACTTC. Its protein product is CASSLDWSSYEQYF.

The CDR3, as DNA: TGTGCCAGCAGCCCCGGGACAGGCTATAATTCACCCCTCCACTTT. Protein sequence: CASSPGTGYNSPLHF. The chain links TRBV6-5 to TRBJ1-6; the match to TRBD1 covers 8 bases. The trim removed 6 bases at V and 3 bases at J, leaving 4 bases unmatched. CDR1 and CDR2 from the germline V gene are MNHEY and SVGAGI. This CDR3 is built from 15 residues.

The rearrangement links TRBV6-1 to TRBJ2-3; the D gene could be TRBD1 or TRBD2 (5 bases each). The CDR3 totals 14 residues. With 1 base removed from V and 3 bases from J, the gap between germline ends came to 8 bases. Germline values: CDR1 MNHNS, CDR2 SASEGT. The CDR3 region has the DNA TGTGCCAGCAGTGAAGGTGGGGGTACAGATACGCAGTATTTT. Protein sequence: CASSEGGGTDTQYF.

This rearrangement joins TRBV7-9 to TRBJ2-7, with D maybe TRBD1 (6 bases). CDR3 length equals 14 residues. The V gene's germline CDR1 is SEHNR and CDR2 FQNEAQ (reference sequence). V was trimmed by 5 bases and J by 1 base, leaving 12 bases between them. The CDR3: CASSPRDKSYEQYF. CDR3 in DNA: TGTGCCAGCAGCCCCCGGGACAAGTCCTACGAGCAGTACTTC.

The V and J genes are TRBV7-2 and TRBJ2-1; weak D call: TRBD2 (6 bases). This CDR3 is built from 16 residues. CDR1 and CDR2 (germline): SGHTA, FQGNSA. Trimming removed 4 bases at V and 0 bases at J, with 13 bases between. CDR3 residues: CASSSHGGSSYNEQFF. In DNA form, the CDR3 reads TGTGCCAGCAGCTCCCACGGGGGTAGCTCCTACAATGAGCAGTTCTTC.

V is TRBV19 and J is TRBJ1-6; D is uncertain. CDR1 and CDR2 (germline): LNHDA, SQIVND (reference sequence). The CDR3 spans 17 residues. Between the trimmed V and J ends, which lost 6 bases and 5 bases, there was a span of 20 bases. The CDR3 nucleotides read TGTGCCAGTAGGACCTACAGCCGGGCCGGCAATAATTCACCCCTCCACTTT. Its translation is CASRTYSRAGNNSPLHF.

This clone was seen just once. The V call is TRBV18, the J call TRBJ2-2; TRBD1 is a possible D gene (6 bases). CDR3 length equals 13 residues. Germline lookup yields CDR1 KGHSH and CDR2 LQKENI. V lost 4 bases and J 5 bases, leaving 8 bases between the germline ends. DNA of the CDR3: TGTGCCAGCTCACGGGACAATACCGGGGAGCTGTTTTTT. It specifies CASSRDNTGELFF.

The chain employs TRBV15 and TRBJ1-6; D ambiguous. The V and J ends lost 0 bases and 9 bases respectively, with 6 bases between them. The CDR3 sequence is 13 residues long. Germline V gene data show CDR1 as LNHNV and CDR2 as YYDKDF (reference sequence). The CDR3 nucleotides are TGTGCCACCAGCAGAGATCGGGGTTCACCCCTCCACTTT. This translates into CATSRDRGSPLHF.

This clone was counted a few times. This rearrangement joins TRBV27 to TRBJ1-1, with D hard to call. CDR1 MNHEY and CDR2 SMNVEV come from the germline V gene (reference sequence). The length of the CDR3 is 13 residues. The V and J ends lost 1 base and 1 base respectively, with 4 bases between them. The CDR3 DNA is TGTGCCAGCAGTTTATTGGCGAACACTGAAGCTTTCTTT. Its translation: CASSLLANTEAFF.

This chain uses TRBV6-5 with TRBJ1-1, with no clear D. There are 13 residues in the CDR3. Trimming pared 3 bases from V and 3 bases from J, leaving 8 bases between. Germline assignment: CDR1 MNHEY and CDR2 SVGAGI. CDR3 protein: CASSYEGDTEAFF. The DNA of the CDR3 is TGTGCCAGCAGTTATGAGGGAGACACTGAAGCTTTCTTT.

CDR3 coding DNA: TGTGCCAGCTCACCGGGGGACGGCTCCTACGAGCAGTACTTC. As protein: CASSPGDGSYEQYF. The chain joins TRBV18 to TRBJ2-7; D tentatively fits TRBD1 or TRBD2 (5 bases each). Germline V CDR1 and CDR2: KGHSH, LQKENI. The V gene lost 3 bases and the J gene lost 0 bases, with 9 bases spanning the gap. The CDR3 runs 14 residues.

This sequence joins TRBV7-6 and TRBJ1-3; D is ambiguous. Germline CDR1 is SGHVS and CDR2 is FNYEAQ. Deletions cut 2 bases from V and 11 bases from J, with 10 bases between. CDR3 length equals 12 residues. This CDR3 reads CASSLSAAAIYF. In DNA form, the CDR3 reads TGTGCCAGCAGCTTATCGGCCGCTGCCATATATTTT. The full variable domain, rest sourced from reference TRBV7-6 and TRBJ1-3, is GAGVSQSPRYKVTKRGQDVALRCDPISGHVSLYWYRQALGQGPEFLTYFNYEAQQDKSGLPNDRFSAERPEGSISTLTIQRTEQRDSAMYRCASSLSAAAIYFGEGSWLTVV.

The V call is TRBV30, the J call TRBJ1-2; D is perhaps TRBD1 (5 bases). CDR1 GTSNPN and CDR2 SVGIG come from the germline V gene (reference sequence). The length of the CDR3 is 13 residues. Trimming removed 3 bases at V and 8 bases at J, with 16 bases between. Here the CDR3 DNA reads TGTGCCTGGAGACCGGCAAATTCAGGGGGCTACACCTTC. Translating it yields CAWRPANSGGYTF.

This clone was counted a single time. The chain has TRBV29-1 and TRBJ2-3; D gene uncertain. V was clipped by 7 bases and J by 5 bases, with 16 bases between them. The CDR3 totals 13 residues. The germline CDR1 and CDR2 sequences are SQVTM and ANQGSEA. CDR3 nucleotides: TGCAGCGCCGGTCTTCACCTACGAGATACGCAGTATTTT. Its protein is CSAGLHLRDTQYF.

This chain connects TRBV5-1 to TRBJ2-5, with 7 bases fitting TRBD1. CDR1 SGHRS and CDR2 YFSETQ come from the germline V gene. This CDR3 is 14 amino acids long. V shed 4 bases, J shed 4 bases, and the junction held 7 bases outside the gene matches. CDR3 in amino acids: CASSIQGGGETQYF. The CDR3 DNA sequence: TGCGCCAGCAGCATTCAAGGGGGCGGAGAGACCCAGTACTTC.

J is TRBJ2-3 and V is TRBV7-9, with a tentative D call TRBD2 (7 bases). The V end lost 2 bases, the J end lost 2 bases, and 8 bases lay between the germline ends. The V gene's germline CDR1 is SEHNR and CDR2 FQNEAQ (reference sequence). The CDR3 contains 14 residues. CDR3 in DNA: TGTGCCAGCAGCTTACGGGGGGCCACAGATACGCAGTATTTT. Amino acids: CASSLRGATDTQYF.